This T cell receptor (beta chain) is from a study of blood T cell repertoires in COVID-19. Turning to the study itself: Acute-phase and convalescent COVID-19 samples originated in the United States, Italy and Spain.

The CDR3 extends over 12 amino acids. Between the trimmed V and J ends, which lost 2 bases and 3 bases, there was a span of 5 bases. Germline V gene lookup returns CDR1 SGHDT and CDR2 YYEEEE. Assay: immunoSEQ multiplex PCR; the TCRdb copy retains only in-frame clones and omits some. The table records about 97,000 clones, about 88% of them present only once. This chain uses TRBV5-6 with TRBJ1-2; no reliable D call. The clonotype comes from a man between 50 and 59 years old with active or convalescent COVID-19. The sample taken for sequencing was peripheral blood. CDR3 amino acids: CASSFADYGYTF. The CDR3, as DNA: TGTGCCAGCAGCTTCGCAGACTATGGCTACACCTTC.